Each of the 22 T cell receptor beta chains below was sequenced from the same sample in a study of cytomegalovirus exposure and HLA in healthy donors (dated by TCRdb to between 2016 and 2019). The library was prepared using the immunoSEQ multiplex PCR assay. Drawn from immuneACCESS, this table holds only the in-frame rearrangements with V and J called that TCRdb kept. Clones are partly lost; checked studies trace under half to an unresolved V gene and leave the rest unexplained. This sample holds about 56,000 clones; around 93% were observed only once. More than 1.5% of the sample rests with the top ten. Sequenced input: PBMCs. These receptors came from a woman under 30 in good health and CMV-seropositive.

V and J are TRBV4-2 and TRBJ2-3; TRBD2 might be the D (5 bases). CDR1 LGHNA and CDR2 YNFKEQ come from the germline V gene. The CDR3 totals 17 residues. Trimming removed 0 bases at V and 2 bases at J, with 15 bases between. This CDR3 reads CASSQDASGQLTDTQYF. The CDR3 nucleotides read TGTGCCAGCAGCCAAGATGCGAGCGGCCAACTCACAGATACGCAGTATTTT.

CDR3 amino acids: CASTLRRTDIYEQYF. CDR3 nucleotides: TGTGCCAGCACCCTCCGGAGGACAGATATATACGAGCAGTACTTC. The gene calls are TRBV5-6 and TRBJ2-7, with D perhaps TRBD1 (6 bases). CDR1 and CDR2 (germline): SGHDT, YYEEEE. Trimming left V 6 bases short and J 4 bases short, with 20 bases between. The CDR3 has 15 residues.

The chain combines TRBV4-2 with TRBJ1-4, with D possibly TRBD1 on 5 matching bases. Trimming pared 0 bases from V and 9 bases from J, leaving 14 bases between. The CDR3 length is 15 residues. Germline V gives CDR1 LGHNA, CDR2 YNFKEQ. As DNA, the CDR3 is TGTGCCAGCAGCCAAGATTCGGGGGAGGTGCAAAAACTGTTTTTT. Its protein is CASSQDSGEVQKLFF.

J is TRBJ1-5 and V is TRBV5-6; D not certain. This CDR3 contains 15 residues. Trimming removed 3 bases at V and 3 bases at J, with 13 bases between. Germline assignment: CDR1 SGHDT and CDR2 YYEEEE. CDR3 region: CASSWGGGHNQPQHF. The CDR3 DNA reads TGTGCCAGCAGCTGGGGAGGCGGGCACAATCAGCCCCAGCATTTT.

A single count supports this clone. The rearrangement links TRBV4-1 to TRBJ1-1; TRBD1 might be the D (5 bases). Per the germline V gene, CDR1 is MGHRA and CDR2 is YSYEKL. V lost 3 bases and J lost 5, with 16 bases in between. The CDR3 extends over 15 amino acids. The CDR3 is CASSHRGAGQTEAFF. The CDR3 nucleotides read TGCGCCAGCAGCCACCGAGGGGCGGGGCAAACTGAAGCTTTCTTT.

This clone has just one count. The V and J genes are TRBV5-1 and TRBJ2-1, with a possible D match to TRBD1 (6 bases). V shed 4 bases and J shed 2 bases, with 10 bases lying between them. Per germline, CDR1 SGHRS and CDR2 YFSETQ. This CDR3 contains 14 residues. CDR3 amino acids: CASSVDRTYNEQFF. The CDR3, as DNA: TGCGCCAGCAGCGTAGACAGGACCTACAATGAGCAGTTCTTC.

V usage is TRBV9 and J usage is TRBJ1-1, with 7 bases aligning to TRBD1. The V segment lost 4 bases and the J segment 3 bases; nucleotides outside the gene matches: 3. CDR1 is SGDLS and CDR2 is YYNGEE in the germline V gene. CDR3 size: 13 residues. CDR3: CASSKTGDTEAFF. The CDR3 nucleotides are TGTGCCAGCAGCAAAACAGGGGACACTGAAGCTTTCTTT.

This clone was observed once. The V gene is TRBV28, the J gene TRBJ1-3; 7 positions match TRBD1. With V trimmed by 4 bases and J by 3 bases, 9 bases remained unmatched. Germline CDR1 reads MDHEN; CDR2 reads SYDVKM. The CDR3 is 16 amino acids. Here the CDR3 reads CASSSYTGVGGNTIYF. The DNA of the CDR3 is TGTGCCAGCAGTTCCTATACAGGGGTGGGTGGAAACACCATATATTTT.

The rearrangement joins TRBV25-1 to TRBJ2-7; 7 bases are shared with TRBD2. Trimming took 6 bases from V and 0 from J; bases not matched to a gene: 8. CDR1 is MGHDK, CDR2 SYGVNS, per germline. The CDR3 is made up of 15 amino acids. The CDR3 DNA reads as TGTGCCAGCAGCCCTTATGGGGGGGGCTCCTACGAGCAGTACTTC. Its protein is CASSPYGGGSYEQYF.

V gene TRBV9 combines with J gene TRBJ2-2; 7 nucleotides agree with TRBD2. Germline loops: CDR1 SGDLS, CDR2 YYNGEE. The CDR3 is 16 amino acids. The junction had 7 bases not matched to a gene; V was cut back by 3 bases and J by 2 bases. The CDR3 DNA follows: TGTGCCAGCAGCGAGCGGGACTCATCTAACACCGGGGAGCTGTTTTTT. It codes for CASSERDSSNTGELFF.

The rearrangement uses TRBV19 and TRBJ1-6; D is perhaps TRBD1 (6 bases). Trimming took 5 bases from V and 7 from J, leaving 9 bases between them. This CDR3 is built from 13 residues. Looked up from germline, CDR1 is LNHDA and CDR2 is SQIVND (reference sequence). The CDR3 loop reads CASSAQGNSPLHF. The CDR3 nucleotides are TGTGCCAGTAGTGCCCAGGGGAATTCACCCCTCCACTTT.

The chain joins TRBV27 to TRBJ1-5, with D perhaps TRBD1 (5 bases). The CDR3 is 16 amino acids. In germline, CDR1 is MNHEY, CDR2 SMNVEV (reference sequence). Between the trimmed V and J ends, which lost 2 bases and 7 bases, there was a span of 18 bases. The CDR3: CASSLMDRGSLQPQHF. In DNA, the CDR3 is TGTGCCAGCAGTTTAATGGACCGGGGGTCTTTACAGCCCCAGCATTTT.

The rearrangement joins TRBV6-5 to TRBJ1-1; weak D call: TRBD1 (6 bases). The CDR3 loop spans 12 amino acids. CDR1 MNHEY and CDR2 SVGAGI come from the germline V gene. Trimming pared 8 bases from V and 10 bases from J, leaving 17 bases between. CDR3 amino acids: CASRTVQGGAFF. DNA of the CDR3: TGTGCCAGCCGGACAGTCCAAGGGGGAGCTTTCTTT.

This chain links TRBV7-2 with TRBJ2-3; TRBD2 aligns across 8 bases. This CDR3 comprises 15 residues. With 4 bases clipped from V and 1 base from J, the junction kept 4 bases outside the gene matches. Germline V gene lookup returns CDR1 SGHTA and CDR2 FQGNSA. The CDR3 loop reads CASSSRGARTDTQYF. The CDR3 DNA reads TGTGCCAGCAGCTCGCGGGGGGCCCGCACAGATACGCAGTATTTT.

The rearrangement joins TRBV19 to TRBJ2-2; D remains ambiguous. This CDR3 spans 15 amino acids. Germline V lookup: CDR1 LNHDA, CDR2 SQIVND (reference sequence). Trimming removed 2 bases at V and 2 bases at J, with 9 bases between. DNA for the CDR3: TGTGCCAGTAGTATAATAGTTTTCAACACCGGGGAGCTGTTTTTT. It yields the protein CASSIIVFNTGELFF. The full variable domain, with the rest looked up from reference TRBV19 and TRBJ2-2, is DGGITQSPKYLFRKEGQNVTLSCEQNLNHDAMYWYRQDPGQGLRLIYYSQIVNDFQKGDIAEGYSVSREKKESFPLTVTSAQKNPTAFYLCASSIIVFNTGELFFGEGSRLTVL.

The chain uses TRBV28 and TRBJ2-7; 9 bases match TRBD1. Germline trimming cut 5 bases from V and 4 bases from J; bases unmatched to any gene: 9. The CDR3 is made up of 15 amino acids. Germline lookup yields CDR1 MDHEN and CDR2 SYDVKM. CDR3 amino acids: CASSPTGTGLYEQYF. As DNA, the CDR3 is TGTGCCAGCAGTCCCACCGGGACAGGGTTATACGAGCAGTACTTC.

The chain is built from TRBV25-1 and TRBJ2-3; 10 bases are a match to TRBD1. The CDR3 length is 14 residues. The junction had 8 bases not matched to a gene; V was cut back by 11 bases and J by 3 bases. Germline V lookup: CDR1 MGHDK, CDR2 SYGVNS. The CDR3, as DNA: TGTGCCTCCCGGGACAGGGGATTTACAGATACGCAGTATTTT. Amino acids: CASRDRGFTDTQYF.

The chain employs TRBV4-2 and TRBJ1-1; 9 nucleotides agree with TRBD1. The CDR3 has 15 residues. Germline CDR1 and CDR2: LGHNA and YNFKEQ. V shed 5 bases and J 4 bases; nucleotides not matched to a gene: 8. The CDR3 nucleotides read TGTGCCAGCAGCTCAGAGTGGGACAGGGCCACTGAAGCTTTCTTT. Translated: CASSSEWDRATEAFF.

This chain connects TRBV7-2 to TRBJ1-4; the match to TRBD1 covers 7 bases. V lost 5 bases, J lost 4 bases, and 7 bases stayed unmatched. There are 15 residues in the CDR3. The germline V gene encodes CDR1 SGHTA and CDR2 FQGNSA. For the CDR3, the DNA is TGTGCCAGCAGCGAAAGGGGACAGATTAATGAAAAACTGTTTTTT. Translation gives CASSERGQINEKLFF.

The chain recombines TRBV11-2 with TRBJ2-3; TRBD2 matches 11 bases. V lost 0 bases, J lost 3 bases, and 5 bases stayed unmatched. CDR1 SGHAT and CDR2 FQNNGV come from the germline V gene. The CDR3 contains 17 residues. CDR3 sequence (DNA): TGTGCCAGCAGCTTAGATTTTTCTAGCGGGGGGACAGATACGCAGTATTTT. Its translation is CASSLDFSSGGTDTQYF. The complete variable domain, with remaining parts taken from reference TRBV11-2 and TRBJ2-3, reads EAGVAQSPRYKIIEKRQSVAFWCNPISGHATLYWYQQILGQGPKLLIQFQNNGVVDDSQLPKDRFSAERLKGVDSTLKIQPAKLEDSAVYLCASSLDFSSGGTDTQYFGPGTRLTVL.

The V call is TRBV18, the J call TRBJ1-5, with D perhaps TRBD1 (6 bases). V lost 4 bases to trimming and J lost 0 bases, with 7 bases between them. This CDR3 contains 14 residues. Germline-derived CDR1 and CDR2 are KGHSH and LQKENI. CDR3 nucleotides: TGTGCCAGCTCACGAGGGGGTAGCAATCAGCCCCAGCATTTT. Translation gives CASSRGGSNQPQHF.

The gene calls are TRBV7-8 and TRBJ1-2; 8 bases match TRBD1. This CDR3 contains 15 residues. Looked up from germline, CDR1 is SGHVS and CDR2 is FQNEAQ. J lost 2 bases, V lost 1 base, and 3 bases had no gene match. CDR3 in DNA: TGTGCCAGCAGCTTAGAGGACAGGGTAAACTATGGCTACACCTTC. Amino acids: CASSLEDRVNYGYTF.